This T cell receptor (beta chain) was observed in a study of T-cell memory formation after mild COVID-19. About the research overall: TCR clusters were mostly donor specific. Study conclusions and caveats: CD4+ contracting clones were mainly CM and EM; CD8+ ones, EMRA.

One entry per CDR3 protein results from TCRdb running MiXCR on the 5' RACE reads. The sample shows roughly 200,000 distinct CDR3 sequences, 16% of them seen only once. Concerning this clonotype: Its antigen is not identified.

This clonotype was obtained from an adult woman who had mild COVID-19 (a few samples of this study predate the infection). Cell type and time point are not known. What was sequenced was PBMCs or a T cell subset sorted from them (not recorded which).

The DNA of the CDR3 is TGTGCCAGCAGTGTGATGGGACTAGCGGGGTACAATGAGCAGTTCTTC. Its translation: CASSVMGLAGYNEQFF. The chain uses TRBV25-1 and TRBJ2-1; TRBD2 agrees at 13 bases. Germline trimming cut 4 bases from V and 4 bases from J; bases unmatched to any gene: 4. CDR1 MGHDK and CDR2 SYGVNS come from the germline V gene. The CDR3 extends over 16 amino acids. Full variable domain (rest looked up from reference TRBV25-1 and TRBJ2-1): EADIYQTPRYLVIGTGKKITLECSQTMGHDKMYWYQQDPGMELHLIHYSYGVNSTEKGDLSSESTVSRIRTEHFPLTLESARPSHTSQYLCASSVMGLAGYNEQFFGPGTRLTVL.